Listed here are 28 T cell receptor beta chains from one sample, sequenced in a study of T cell responses to AZD1222 COVID-19 vaccine (dated by TCRdb to the early 2020s). Receptor libraries were prepared by the immunoSEQ multiplex PCR assay. TCRdb retrieved this table from immuneACCESS and kept in-frame rearrangements only. Not all clones are present; in checked studies, unresolved V genes account for under half, and no reason is known for the remainder. Here the sample has fewer than 90,000 clones; roughly 90% occur a single time. About 5.5% of the sample goes to the ten largest clones. According to the study, the label for this sample's time point signals: about 28 days (+/-7) after the second vaccine dose. The specimen comprised peripheral blood, sampled 28 days after the second AZD1222 dose. The receptors derive from an adult who received the AZD1222 COVID-19 vaccine.

A few counts support this clone. CDR3 DNA: TGTGCCAGCAGTTACTCGTGGACAGGGGGTTCACCCCTCCACTTT. Amino acids: CASSYSWTGGSPLHF. The genes are TRBV6-5 and TRBJ1-6, with 10 positions matching TRBD1. This CDR3 is 15 amino acids long. After removal of 0 bases from V and 9 bases from J, the junction contained 2 bases not matched to a gene. Germline CDR1 is MNHEY and CDR2 is SVGAGI.

The CDR3 region has the DNA TGTGCCTGGAGTTCCTCCGGTAATGAAAAACTGTTTTTT. Translating gives CAWSSSGNEKLFF. The rearrangement uses TRBV30 and TRBJ1-4; no clear D gene. This CDR3 spans 13 amino acids. CDR1 is GTSNPN and CDR2 is SVGIG in the germline V gene (reference sequence). The V and J ends lost 2 bases and 4 bases respectively, with 8 bases between them. The whole variable domain, filled in from reference TRBV30 and TRBJ1-4, reads SQTIHQWPATLVQPVGSPLSLECTVEGTSNPNLYWYRQAAGRGLQLLFYSVGIGQISSEVPQNLSASRPQDRQFILSSKKLLLSDSGFYLCAWSSSGNEKLFFGSGTQLSVL.

The rearrangement joins TRBV7-3 to TRBJ2-5; no reliable D call. Germline values: CDR1 SGHTA, CDR2 FQGTGA. This CDR3 spans 16 amino acids. V lost 5 bases and J 1 base, leaving 17 bases between the germline ends. CDR3 loop: CASSPGLVPTQETQYF. In nucleotides, the CDR3 is TGTGCCAGCAGCCCCGGTTTGGTCCCTACCCAAGAGACCCAGTACTTC.

The V call is TRBV5-1, the J call TRBJ2-7, with D hard to call. The V end was cut by 4 bases, the J end by 0 bases, with 11 bases between. CDR3 size: 14 residues. CDR1 SGHRS and CDR2 YFSETQ come from the germline V gene. The CDR3 protein is CASSQEPYSYEQYF. The CDR3 DNA reads TGCGCCAGCAGCCAAGAACCTTACTCCTACGAGCAGTACTTC.

This chain connects TRBV19 to TRBJ2-1, with TRBD1 identical over 7 bases. Germline V gene lookup returns CDR1 LNHDA and CDR2 SQIVND (reference sequence). V trimming: 10 bases; J trimming: 7 bases; junction bases outside the gene matches: 13. The CDR3 extends over 14 amino acids. The CDR3 loop is CATRGWGQTNEQFF. Here the CDR3 DNA reads TGTGCCACTCGAGGGTGGGGACAGACAAATGAGCAGTTCTTC. Based on the CDR3 plus reference TRBV19 and TRBJ2-1, the full variable domain is DGGITQSPKYLFRKEGQNVTLSCEQNLNHDAMYWYRQDPGQGLRLIYYSQIVNDFQKGDIAEGYSVSREKKESFPLTVTSAQKNPTAFYLCATRGWGQTNEQFFGPGTRLTVL.

The chain employs TRBV4-3 and TRBJ1-4; D unclear. Trimming shortened V by 1 base and J by 4 bases, and 7 bases separated the two germline ends. The CDR3 is 14 residues long. CDR1 and CDR2 (germline): LGHNA, YSLEER. CDR3 DNA: TGCGCCAGCAGCCAAGGAAACGGTAATGAAAAACTGTTTTTT. Amino acid sequence: CASSQGNGNEKLFF.

The V gene is TRBV12-3 or TRBV12-4, the J gene TRBJ1-1; D is unclear. The V end lost 5 bases, the J end lost 7 bases, and 8 bases lay between the germline ends. The length of the CDR3 is 11 residues. The CDR3 nucleotides are TGTGCCAGCAGTACCGTGGGTGAAGCTTTCTTT. This gives the protein CASSTVGEAFF.

The chain carries TRBV4-1 and TRBJ2-7; the D gene could be TRBD1 or TRBD2 (5 bases each). Germline CDR1 reads MGHRA; CDR2 reads YSYEKL. This CDR3 is 14 amino acids long. Trimming stripped 6 bases from V and 5 bases from J, with 17 bases between. The CDR3 DNA reads TGCGCCAGCAGTCCACCGGGACGTGCCAACGAGCAGTACTTC. Protein sequence: CASSPPGRANEQYF.

The rearrangement uses TRBV5-7 and TRBJ1-2; 9 bases line up with TRBD1. TRBV5-7 is filed as an ORF, its function uncertain. This CDR3 region has 14 residues. Germline trimming cut 3 bases from V and 3 bases from J; bases unmatched to any gene: 3. CDR3 sequence reads: CASSSDRGDYGYTF. The DNA of the CDR3 is TGTGCCAGCAGCTCGGACAGGGGAGACTATGGCTACACCTTC.

V gene TRBV12-5 combines with J gene TRBJ2-2; D is undetermined. This CDR3 contains 12 residues. Trimming pared 3 bases from V and 6 bases from J, leaving 5 bases between. CDR1 and CDR2 (germline): LGHNT, FRNRAP. DNA of the CDR3: TGTGCTAGTGGTTTCTCCGCCGGGGAGCTGTTTTTT. Translating it yields CASGFSAGELFF.

The chain has TRBV5-1 and TRBJ1-1; unclear D gene. The V and J ends lost 4 bases and 1 base respectively, with 8 bases between them. Germline V lookup: CDR1 SGHRS, CDR2 YFSETQ. This CDR3 spans 13 amino acids. The CDR3 DNA reads TGCGCCAGCAGCAGAACACAGAACACTGAAGCTTTCTTT. Residues: CASSRTQNTEAFF.

This chain uses TRBV11-3 with TRBJ1-6; D might be TRBD1 (6 bases). The CDR3 runs 14 residues. Germline CDR1 and CDR2: SGHNT and YENEEA. V was cut by 3 bases and J by 6 bases, with 9 bases left in between. CDR3 residues: CASSFGQSNSPLHF. For the CDR3, the DNA is TGTGCCAGCAGCTTCGGACAGAGTAATTCACCCCTCCACTTT. The full variable domain, its missing parts supplied by reference TRBV11-3 and TRBJ1-6, is EAGVVQSPRYKIIEKKQPVAFWCNPISGHNTLYWYLQNLGQGPELLIRYENEEAVDDSQLPKDRFSAERLKGVDSTLKIQPAELGDSAVYLCASSFGQSNSPLHFGNGTRLTVT.

The chain recombines TRBV7-2 with TRBJ1-2; 7 nucleotides match TRBD1. There are 16 residues in the CDR3. Looked up from germline, CDR1 is SGHTA and CDR2 is FQGNSA. Unmatched junction bases numbered 7, after V lost 0 bases and J lost 3 bases. DNA of the CDR3: TGTGCCAGCAGCTTAGCCCGACAGGGAGGTGACTATGGCTACACCTTC. Translating gives CASSLARQGGDYGYTF.

The CDR3, as DNA: TGTGCCAGCAGTCTACAGGGGCGAAACAATCAGCCCCAGCATTTT. Translated, it gives CASSLQGRNNQPQHF. The chain employs TRBV7-2 and TRBJ1-5; 7 nucleotides align to TRBD1. The CDR3 length is 15 residues. Germline V gene data show CDR1 as SGHTA and CDR2 as FQGNSA. J lost 3 bases, V lost 6 bases, and 8 bases had no gene match.

The V and J genes are TRBV7-9 and TRBJ1-1; D ambiguous. The CDR3 has 12 residues. CDR1 is SEHNR and CDR2 is FQNEAQ in the germline V gene (reference sequence). V lost 10 bases and J lost 2, with 11 bases in between. The CDR3 loop reads CAILNKNTEAFF. CDR3 bases: TGTGCCATCCTAAATAAAAACACTGAAGCTTTCTTT.

The chain couples TRBV30 to TRBJ1-1; possible D gene TRBD1, 6 bases. Trimming stripped 2 bases from V and 4 bases from J, with 14 bases between. The CDR3 sequence is 14 residues long. Germline CDR1 GTSNPN, CDR2 SVGIG (reference sequence). CDR3 in amino acids: CAWSSRTGATEAFF. CDR3 nucleotide sequence: TGTGCCTGGAGTTCGCGGACGGGGGCCACTGAAGCTTTCTTT.

The chain employs TRBV11-2 and TRBJ1-1; TRBD1 matches at 7 bases. Germline loops: CDR1 SGHAT, CDR2 FQNNGV. The trim removed 2 bases at V and 0 bases at J, leaving 3 bases unmatched. The CDR3 runs 15 residues. This chain's CDR3 is CASSLRGTVNTEAFF. The CDR3 region has the DNA TGTGCCAGCAGCTTACGTGGGACAGTGAACACTGAAGCTTTCTTT.

This clone was counted a few times. The chain links TRBV7-3 to TRBJ2-7; D remains unclear. Trimming cost V 0 bases and J 3 bases, with 12 bases left between them. The V gene's germline CDR1 is SGHTA and CDR2 FQGTGA. This CDR3 contains 15 residues. The CDR3 DNA is TGTGCCAGCAGCTTAACAGGACCCCTGGACTACGAGCAGTACTTC. Encoded protein: CASSLTGPLDYEQYF.

The chain is built from TRBV5-4 and TRBJ1-2; D unresolved. This CDR3 has 13 amino acids. Germline CDR1 reads SGHNT; CDR2 reads YYREEE (reference sequence). Trimming pared 0 bases from V and 1 base from J, leaving 4 bases between. CDR3 nucleotide sequence: TGTGCCAGCAGCTTGGGGGGTAACTATGGCTACACCTTC. Protein sequence: CASSLGGNYGYTF.

Only one count was recorded for this clone. The V and J genes are TRBV3-1 (or the pseudogene TRBV3-2) and TRBJ2-3; a possible D gene is TRBD1 (6 bases). Germline V CDR1 and CDR2: LGHDT, YNNKEL (reference sequence). This CDR3 is 14 amino acids long. V shed 8 bases and J shed 4 bases, with 16 bases lying between them. This CDR3 is CASRPRGSSDTQYF. DNA for the CDR3: TGTGCCAGCCGGCCCAGGGGCTCGTCAGATACGCAGTATTTT.

The chain combines TRBV5-1 with TRBJ2-2; a possible D gene is TRBD2 (5 bases). CDR3 length: 14 residues. Germline CDR1 SGHRS, CDR2 YFSETQ. Trimming took 6 bases from V and 0 from J, leaving 9 bases between them. Written as DNA, the CDR3 is TGCGCCAGCACACTACTAGCGAACACCGGGGAGCTGTTTTTT. As protein: CASTLLANTGELFF.

The rearrangement uses TRBV7-9 and TRBJ2-1, with 7 bases that match TRBD1. The CDR3 covers 16 residues. Germline assignment: CDR1 SEHNR and CDR2 FQNEAQ (reference sequence). V lost 5 bases to trimming and J lost 5 bases; unmatched junction nucleotides: 12. This CDR3 reads CASSTPMRQGHNEQFF. The CDR3 DNA follows: TGTGCCAGCAGCACCCCAATGCGACAGGGACACAATGAGCAGTTCTTC.

This chain uses TRBV28 with TRBJ1-2; D is perhaps TRBD1 (6 bases). This CDR3 comprises 17 residues. V was pared by 4 bases and J by 2 bases, with 20 bases between. Germline lookup yields CDR1 MDHEN and CDR2 SYDVKM. The CDR3 loop reads CASSSSKQGRRNYGYTF. CDR3 coding DNA: TGTGCCAGCAGTTCAAGTAAACAGGGTCGTCGGAACTATGGCTACACCTTC.

This chain links TRBV5-1 with TRBJ1-6; a weak D match, TRBD1 (5 bases). Trimming removed 3 bases from V and 7 bases from J, with 11 bases in between. This CDR3 comprises 14 residues. Per germline, CDR1 SGHRS and CDR2 YFSETQ. The CDR3 DNA reads TGCGCCAGCAGCTGGCGGGGGGACAATTCACCCCTCCACTTT. Translation: CASSWRGDNSPLHF. The variable domain in full, completed from reference TRBV5-1 and TRBJ1-6, reads KAGVTQTPRYLIKTRGQQVTLSCSPISGHRSVSWYQQTPGQGLQFLFEYFSETQRNKGNFPGRFSGRQFSNSRSEMNVSTLELGDSALYLCASSWRGDNSPLHFGNGTRLTVT.

The chain has TRBV14 and TRBJ2-1, with a tentative D call TRBD1 (5 bases). Trimming stripped 3 bases from V and 0 bases from J, with 12 bases between. CDR1 and CDR2 (germline): SGHDN, FVKESK. The CDR3 consists of 16 residues. CDR3 in amino acids: CASSHVTASSYNEQFF. The CDR3, as DNA: TGTGCCAGCAGCCATGTGACAGCTAGCTCCTACAATGAGCAGTTCTTC.

V usage is TRBV7-9 and J usage is TRBJ1-6; 9 bases fit TRBD1. Germline V CDR1 and CDR2: SEHNR, FQNEAQ (reference sequence). With V trimmed by 5 bases and J by 7 bases, 15 bases remained unmatched. This CDR3 comprises 18 residues. The DNA of the CDR3 is TGTGCCAGCAGCATAGGGTTTGCGACAGGGGGAATAAATTCACCCCTCCACTTT. Translating gives CASSIGFATGGINSPLHF.

The chain carries TRBV7-6 and TRBJ1-1; D gene ambiguous. Germline CDR1 reads SGHVS; CDR2 reads FNYEAQ. Trimming stripped 0 bases from V and 8 bases from J, with 13 bases between. The CDR3 totals 14 residues. In DNA form, the CDR3 reads TGTGCCAGCAGCTTAGCGGACCCACGGTCCGAAGCTTTCTTT. It encodes CASSLADPRSEAFF. Complete variable domain (other parts from reference TRBV7-6 and TRBJ1-1): GAGVSQSPRYKVTKRGQDVALRCDPISGHVSLYWYRQALGQGPEFLTYFNYEAQQDKSGLPNDRFSAERPEGSISTLTIQRTEQRDSAMYRCASSLADPRSEAFFGQGTRLTVV.

The chain employs TRBV7-9 and TRBJ2-1, with 8 nucleotides matching TRBD2. Germline values: CDR1 SEHNR, CDR2 FQNEAQ (reference sequence). The CDR3 extends over 15 amino acids. J gave up 6 bases and V 5 bases, and 9 bases lay outside the gene matches. The CDR3 region has the DNA TGTGCCAGCAGCCCTCGGGGGGGCAGGGGCAATGAGCAGTTCTTC. Translating it yields CASSPRGGRGNEQFF.